This record concerns one TCR beta chain sequence. A second PCR, run for 7 to 11 cycles, used a sample-barcoded 5' primer plus a J-beta primer mix. TCRdb re-called the 5' RACE reads with MiXCR, one entry per CDR3 protein. The sample gives roughly 1,500,000 distinct CDR3 sequences, roughly 45% of which show up once; roughly 7.9% is in the top ten. V was pared by 5 bases and J by 4 bases, with 19 bases between. The V gene's germline CDR1 is MDHEN and CDR2 SYDVKM. The CDR3 has 16 residues. The data originate from a study of blood T cells in healthy people across ages. The TCR sequence derives from a woman younger than 30 in good health. The specimen was blood. The rearrangement joins TRBV28 to TRBJ2-3, with D perhaps matching TRBD1 or TRBD2 (6 bases each). The CDR3 spells CASSPGAAYSPDTQYF. The CDR3 nucleotides are TGTGCCAGCAGTCCGGGGGCGGCGTATAGCCCAGATACGCAGTATTTT.